This T cell receptor (beta chain) stems from a study of vaccination effects on CD4 cells after COVID-19. Study-level points and caveats: In healthy vaccinees, only 1 of 255 vaccine-induced clones cross-reacted with common cold coronaviruses. The study got few convalescent patients and did not collect any early post-infection timepoints.

This clone has just one count. No antigen is known for it. Germline-derived CDR1 and CDR2 are MNHNY and SVGAGI (reference sequence). V lost 7 bases, J lost 6 bases, and 12 bases lay in between. This CDR3 spans 13 amino acids. CD4+ T cells specific for antigen were expanded with viral peptide pools by the ViraFEST assay before sequencing. Following culture for around 10 days, CD4+ T cells were isolated. None of these healthy vaccinees had been infected with SARS-CoV-2 before vaccination. Some 1.9 million PBMC per well were cultured with approximately 10 IU/ml IL-2 and roughly 10 ug/ml peptides. Cultures received IL-2 medium that replaced half the medium on days 3 and 7. Sequenced by immunoSEQ multiplex PCR; TCRdb stores in-frame clones only, minus some. The sample shows 50,000 or so clones, roughly 79% of them seen only once.

This specimen was CD4+ T cells from PBMCs cultured with HCoV-OC43 spike peptides, taken before COVID-19 vaccination. Subset here: HCoV-OC43 spike overlapping peptide pool stimulation. V usage is TRBV6-6 and J usage is TRBJ2-2; either TRBD1 or TRBD2 may fit D (5 bases each). This TCR was sampled from a human donor who received a COVID-19 vaccine. The CDR3 nucleotides are TGTGCCAGCAAACTCTTGGGGGCCGGGGAGCTGTTTTTT. Its protein is CASKLLGAGELFF.